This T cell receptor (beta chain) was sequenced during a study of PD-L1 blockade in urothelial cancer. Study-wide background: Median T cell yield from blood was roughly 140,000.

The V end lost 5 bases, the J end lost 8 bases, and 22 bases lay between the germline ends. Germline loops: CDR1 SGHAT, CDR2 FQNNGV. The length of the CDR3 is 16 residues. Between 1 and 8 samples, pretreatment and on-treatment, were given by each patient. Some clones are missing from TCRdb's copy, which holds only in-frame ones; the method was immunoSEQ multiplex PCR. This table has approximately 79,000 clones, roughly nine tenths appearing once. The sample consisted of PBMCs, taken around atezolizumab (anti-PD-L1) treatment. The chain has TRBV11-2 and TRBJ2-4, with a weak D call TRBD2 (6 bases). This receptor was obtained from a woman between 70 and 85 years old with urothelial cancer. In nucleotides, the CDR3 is TGTGCCAGCAGCCCCATCTCCGGGACTGCTGGTTACATTCAGTACTTC. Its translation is CASSPISGTAGYIQYF.